The rows below give T cell receptor beta chains drawn from one sample of a study of T cell responses to AZD1222 COVID-19 vaccine. Clones were read by immunoSEQ multiplex PCR, and TCRdb kept only the in-frame ones, dropping some. The sample lists about 120,000 clones; about 92% were seen once. This specimen was peripheral blood, taken 28 days after the second AZD1222 dose. The receptor set was obtained from an adult who received the AZD1222 COVID-19 vaccine. The CDR3 runs from the conserved cysteine through the conserved F or W. A D gene is named only where the DNA matches it firmly. Expanded clones get a size class; other rows say once, few or many, or leave the size out.

DNA: TGTGCCAGCAGCCCCACCGGGAGCTCCTACGAGCAGTACTTC
CDR3: CASSPTGSSYEQYF
size: NA
V: TRBV9
J: TRBJ2-7
D: NA

DNA: TGTGCCAGCAGACGACTAGCGGGATTCTCAGATACGCAGTATTTT
CDR3: CASRRLAGFSDTQYF
size: NA
V: TRBV6-5
J: TRBJ2-3
D: TRBD2

DNA: TGTGCCAGTAGTAAGGGAAGGGCCTACGAGCAGTACTTC
CDR3: CASSKGRAYEQYF
size: NA
V: TRBV19
J: TRBJ2-7
D: NA

DNA: TGTGCCAGCAGTGAAACAGGCTACGAGCAGTACTTC
CDR3: CASSETGYEQYF
size: NA
V: TRBV6-1
J: TRBJ2-7
D: NA

DNA: TGTGCCAGCAGTGCGTGGGGGGGCACCGTCTACGAGCAGTACTTC
CDR3: CASSAWGGTVYEQYF
size: NA
V: TRBV27
J: TRBJ2-7
D: NA

DNA: TGTGCCAGCAGCTTAGTGGCTAGCGGGGGCTATGAGCAGTTCTTC
CDR3: CASSLVASGGYEQFF
size: NA
V: TRBV7-2
J: TRBJ2-1
D: TRBD2

DNA: TGTGCCAGCAGCTTGGATCCAGGAGGGGGCTACACCTTC
CDR3: CASSLDPGGGYTF
size: NA
V: TRBV7-2
J: TRBJ1-2
D: NA

DNA: TGCGCCAGCAGCCGGGGAACACTCGACTCCTACGAGCAGTACTTC
CDR3: CASSRGTLDSYEQYF
size: NA
V: TRBV4-3
J: TRBJ2-7
D: NA

DNA: TGTGCCAGCAGACTTGACGAGGGCGATGAGCAGTTCTTC
CDR3: CASRLDEGDEQFF
size: NA
V: TRBV6-4
J: TRBJ2-1
D: NA

DNA: TGTGCCAGCAGTTACGTGGGGGCTGACACTGAAGTTTTCTTT
CDR3: CASSYVGADTEVFF
size: NA
V: TRBV6-2/TRBV6-3
J: TRBJ1-1
D: NA

DNA: TGTGCCAGCAGCGAGCAGGGGGCTGGAAACACCATATATTTT
CDR3: CASSEQGAGNTIYF
size: NA
V: TRBV9
J: TRBJ1-3
D: TRBD1

DNA: TGTGCCAGCAGTCCACCGACTACAACCGGGACAGCCTATGGCTACACCTTC
CDR3: CASSPPTTTGTAYGYTF
size: NA
V: TRBV28
J: TRBJ1-2
D: TRBD1

DNA: TGTGCCAGTAGGTCGCGACTAGCGGGAGGTCTCGATGAGCAGTTCTTC
CDR3: CASRSRLAGGLDEQFF
size: NA
V: TRBV19
J: TRBJ2-1
D: TRBD2

DNA: TGTGCCAGCAGCTTATATGGGGGTGAAGCTTTCTTT
CDR3: CASSLYGGEAFF
size: NA
V: TRBV7-3
J: TRBJ1-1
D: NA

DNA: TGCGCCAGCAGCTCGACGGGAGGTACGCAGTATTTT
CDR3: CASSSTGGTQYF
size: NA
V: TRBV4-1
J: TRBJ2-3
D: TRBD2

DNA: TGTGCCAGCAGTCTGACAGACCAGCCCCAGCATTTT
CDR3: CASSLTDQPQHF
size: once
V: TRBV28
J: TRBJ1-5
D: NA

DNA: TGTGCCAGCAGCCAAGGGTCCCGGGACGAGCAGTACTTC
CDR3: CASSQGSRDEQYF
size: NA
V: TRBV3-1/TRBV3-2
J: TRBJ2-7
D: NA

DNA: TGTGCCAGTAGTAAGGGGCAGGGGGAACTTGGGGCCAACGTCCTGACTTTC
CDR3: CASSKGQGELGANVLTF
size: NA
V: TRBV19
J: TRBJ2-6
D: TRBD1

DNA: TGTGCCAGCAGCTTATATACTCTGGACTCTCCGAACGAGCAGTACTTC
CDR3: CASSLYTLDSPNEQYF
size: NA
V: TRBV7-9
J: TRBJ2-7
D: NA

DNA: TGTGCCAGCAGCGCCAGAGGGGGGTTCGACACTGAAGCTTTCTTT
CDR3: CASSARGGFDTEAFF
size: NA
V: TRBV3-1/TRBV3-2
J: TRBJ1-1
D: NA

DNA: TGTGCCAGCAGCTCGGACCGGCATAATTCACCCCTCCACTTT
CDR3: CASSSDRHNSPLHF
size: NA
V: TRBV11-2
J: TRBJ1-6
D: NA

DNA: TGTGCCAGCAGCTTGGGGGGAGGCTTCCAAGAGACCCAGTACTTC
CDR3: CASSLGGGFQETQYF
size: NA
V: TRBV5-4
J: TRBJ2-5
D: NA

DNA: TGTGCCAGCTCACCCGACAGTCATGGCAATCAGCCCCAGCATTTT
CDR3: CASSPDSHGNQPQHF
size: NA
V: TRBV18
J: TRBJ1-5
D: NA

DNA: TGTGCCATCAGTGTGAACACAGATACGCAGTATTTT
CDR3: CAISVNTDTQYF
size: NA
V: TRBV10-3
J: TRBJ2-3
D: NA

DNA: TGTGCCAGTAGGGCTAGCTCGGCCGGGGAGCTGTTTTTT
CDR3: CASRASSAGELFF
size: NA
V: TRBV19
J: TRBJ2-2
D: NA

DNA: TGTGCCAGCAGCCCCGGACAGGGGGTATATGGCTACACCTTC
CDR3: CASSPGQGVYGYTF
size: NA
V: TRBV7-9
J: TRBJ1-2
D: TRBD1

DNA: TGTGCCAGCAGCTTACGACCGACAGGGGTTGAGCTGTTTTTT
CDR3: CASSLRPTGVELFF
size: NA
V: TRBV7-3
J: TRBJ2-2
D: TRBD1

DNA: TGTGCCAGCAGCCCTGGGACCTACGAAGGATGGTCGCAGTATTTT
CDR3: CASSPGTYEGWSQYF
size: NA
V: TRBV7-2
J: TRBJ2-3
D: NA

DNA: TGTGCCAGCAGCAGGGCGCAGGGGAACTCTGGAAACACCATATATTTT
CDR3: CASSRAQGNSGNTIYF
size: NA
V: TRBV3-1/TRBV3-2
J: TRBJ1-3
D: NA

DNA: TGTGCCAGCAGTCGGACTAGCGGGGGGATCGATGAGCAGTTCTTC
CDR3: CASSRTSGGIDEQFF
size: NA
V: TRBV6-2/TRBV6-3
J: TRBJ2-1
D: TRBD2

DNA: TGCGCCAGCAGTGACAGGGGGGACTATGGCTACACCTTC
CDR3: CASSDRGDYGYTF
size: few
V: TRBV10-1
J: TRBJ1-2
D: TRBD1

DNA: TGTGCCTGGAGTGGCAGGGCTCCTACTGAAGCTTTCTTT
CDR3: CAWSGRAPTEAFF
size: NA
V: TRBV30
J: TRBJ1-1
D: NA

DNA: TGTGCCAGCAGTTACACTCCTGACAATGAGCAGTTCTTC
CDR3: CASSYTPDNEQFF
size: NA
V: TRBV6-2/TRBV6-3
J: TRBJ2-1
D: NA

DNA: TGTGCCAGCAGCTCCGGAATCCGGGACAGGGCTACCTACGAGCAGTACTTC
CDR3: CASSSGIRDRATYEQYF
size: NA
V: TRBV7-9
J: TRBJ2-7
D: TRBD1

DNA: TGTGCCAGCAGCTTACGAGGCAGGGCTACTTCAACTAATGAAAAACTGTTTTTT
CDR3: CASSLRGRATSTNEKLFF
size: NA
V: TRBV13
J: TRBJ1-4
D: NA

DNA: TGTGCCAGCTCACCCGGGGCGAACACCGGGGAGCTGTTTTTT
CDR3: CASSPGANTGELFF
size: NA
V: TRBV18
J: TRBJ2-2
D: NA

DNA: TGTGCCAGCAGCCAAGATGGGCAGGGCTGGTACGAGCAGTACTTC
CDR3: CASSQDGQGWYEQYF
size: NA
V: TRBV14
J: TRBJ2-7
D: NA

DNA: TGTGCCAGCAGTTACAGGACTAGCGGGAGAGGGTACGAGCAGTACTTC
CDR3: CASSYRTSGRGYEQYF
size: NA
V: TRBV6-2/TRBV6-3
J: TRBJ2-7
D: TRBD2

DNA: TGTGCCGCCCGACAGGGTTTGTATCAGCCCCAGCATTTT
CDR3: CAARQGLYQPQHF
size: NA
V: TRBV6-5
J: TRBJ1-5
D: TRBD1

DNA: TGTGCCAGCAGCCAAGACCGGCCCCCAGCTCGCACAGATACGCAGTATTTT
CDR3: CASSQDRPPARTDTQYF
size: NA
V: TRBV3-1/TRBV3-2
J: TRBJ2-3
D: NA

DNA: TGCGCCAGCAGAGGTAGACACAATGAGCAGTTCTTC
CDR3: CASRGRHNEQFF
size: NA
V: TRBV10-1
J: TRBJ2-1
D: NA

DNA: TGCGCCAGCAGTCAGTCGGGGAGGGTCTGGTTTGGAAACACCATATATTTT
CDR3: CASSQSGRVWFGNTIYF
size: NA
V: TRBV23-1
J: TRBJ1-3
D: NA